This TCR beta chain originates from a study of blood T cell repertoires in COVID-19. At the level of the study: Samples came from the United States, Italy and Spain, spanning acute and convalescent COVID-19. T cells, B-cell-depleted T cells, or PBMCs supplied cDNA or gDNA.

Original processing notes: Reference gene primers were amplified, and this amplification served to estimate nucleated cell counts. TCRdb's table, derived via immunoSEQ multiplex PCR, lists solely in-frame clones and lacks some. Clonal size and the V and J genes are those of that table, whereas D and trimming came from the DNA. Among approximately 280,000 clones listed, roughly 85% were seen once. The CDR3 is 11 residues long. Trimming removed 4 bases from V and 5 bases from J, with 5 bases in between. From germline, CDR1 is MNHEY and CDR2 SMNVEV (reference sequence). The source is a woman aged 70 to 79 with acute or convalescent COVID-19. The sample was peripheral blood. The V call is TRBV27, the J call TRBJ1-1, with D unresolved. This CDR3 reads CASSSRTEAFF. CDR3 DNA: TGTGCCAGCAGTTCGCGAACTGAAGCTTTCTTT.